This is a list of T cell receptor beta chains from one sample in a study of blood T cell repertoires in COVID-19. Clones were sequenced by immunoSEQ multiplex PCR, and TCRdb holds only the in-frame ones, with some missing. The sample lists approximately 380,000 clones, 85% occurring once. Sequencing was carried out using peripheral blood. These receptors were taken from a woman between 18 and 30 years old with acute or convalescent COVID-19. Both conserved end residues are part of each CDR3. D genes are given only for firm matches. For some rows the clone size is stated as once, few or many, or as a class when expanded; others skip it.

cdr3_length j_call clone_size d_call v_call cdr3_aa cdr3_nt
14 TRBJ2-5 - TRBD1 TRBV5-1 CASSWETGGVTQYF TGCGCCAGCAGCTGGGAGACAGGGGGGGTGACCCAGTACTTC
15 TRBJ2-5 - TRBD1 TRBV4-1 CASSSGRTGGETQYF TGCGCCAGCAGCTCCGGACGGACAGGTGGAGAGACCCAGTACTTC
16 TRBJ2-7 - TRBD2 TRBV18 CASSPPYLAGEYEQYF TGTGCCAGCTCACCACCGTATCTAGCGGGTGAATACGAGCAGTACTTC
17 TRBJ1-3 once TRBD1 TRBV5-5 CASTLRPGGAGGNTIYF TGTGCCAGCACCCTTCGACCAGGGGGCGCGGGTGGAAACACCATATATTTT
14 TRBJ1-6 - TRBD1 TRBV11-2 CASSLGQGESPLHF TGTGCCAGCAGCTTGGGACAGGGGGAATCACCCCTCCACTTT
16 TRBJ2-1 - TRBD2 TRBV5-1 CASSLVTSGRNNEQFF TGCGCCAGCAGCTTGGTAACTAGCGGGAGAAACAATGAGCAGTTCTTC
14 TRBJ1-4 - - TRBV6-5 CASSSGHRSEKLFF TGTGCCAGCAGTTCGGGACATCGCAGTGAAAAACTGTTTTTT
15 TRBJ2-3 once TRBD2 TRBV9 CASSVGSGASDTQYF TGTGCCAGCAGCGTGGGTAGCGGGGCCTCAGATACGCAGTATTTT
14 TRBJ1-2 - - TRBV2 CASSGQGLNYGYTF TGTGCCAGCAGTGGGCAGGGGCTAAACTATGGCTACACCTTC
13 TRBJ2-7 - - TRBV5-1 CASSAGRTYEQYF TGCGCCAGCTCGGCAGGGCGCACCTACGAGCAGTACTTC
14 TRBJ1-1 few TRBD1 TRBV4-1 CASSRTGVVTEAFF TGCGCCAGCAGCCGGACAGGGGTTGTCACTGAAGCTTTCTTT
13 TRBJ1-2 - TRBD1 TRBV5-1 CASSSGTAYGYTF TGCGCCAGCAGCTCAGGGACAGCTTATGGCTACACCTTC
14 TRBJ2-7 - - TRBV27 CASSLQGSGNEQYF TGTGCCAGCAGTTTACAGGGGTCTGGCAACGAGCAGTACTTC
17 TRBJ1-5 once - TRBV6-1 CASSGERGPGSNQPQHF TGTGCCAGCAGTGGTGAACGCGGCCCGGGAAGCAATCAGCCCCAGCATTTT
14 TRBJ1-4 - - TRBV11-2 CASSLAVGREKLFF TGTGCCAGCAGCTTAGCCGTGGGGCGTGAAAAACTGTTTTTT
14 TRBJ1-4 - - TRBV28 CASSPRGSDEKLFF TGTGCCAGCAGCCCCCGGGGTAGTGATGAAAAACTGTTTTTT
15 TRBJ1-1 - - TRBV6-5 CASSNRDPAVTEAFF TGTGCCAGCAGTAACAGGGATCCCGCCGTCACTGAAGCTTTCTTT
20 TRBJ1-4 - TRBD1 TRBV14 CASSQNRRVTGRATNEKLFF TGTGCCAGCAGCCAAAATAGGAGGGTGACAGGGCGAGCAACTAATGAAAAACTGTTTTTT
13 TRBJ2-5 - - TRBV12-5 CASGLGTTETQYF TGTGCTAGTGGTTTGGGGACAACAGAGACCCAGTACTTC
15 TRBJ1-3 - - TRBV18 CASSPIGESGNTIYF TGTGCCAGCTCACCTATCGGGGAGTCTGGAAACACCATATATTTT
15 TRBJ1-4 - - TRBV6-5 CASSYHGQGDEKLFF TGTGCCAGCAGTTACCATGGGCAGGGTGATGAAAAACTGTTTTTT
13 TRBJ2-2 - TRBD1 TRBV6-5 CASSQGADGELFF TGTGCCAGCAGCCAGGGGGCTGACGGGGAGCTGTTTTTT
15 TRBJ2-1 - TRBD2 TRBV24-1 CATSDSSGGNNEQFF TGTGCCACCAGTGATTCTAGCGGGGGAAACAATGAGCAGTTCTTC
13 TRBJ1-1 - - TRBV12-3/TRBV12-4 CASSLALGTEAFF TGTGCCAGCAGTTTAGCGCTCGGCACTGAAGCTTTCTTT
12 TRBJ2-7 - - TRBV20-1 CSASSGAYEQYF TGCAGTGCTAGTTCCGGTGCCTACGAGCAGTACTTC
14 TRBJ1-2 - TRBD1 TRBV18 CASSRRDSLRGYTF TGTGCCAGCTCACGCCGGGACAGCCTAAGGGGCTACACCTTC
13 TRBJ2-1 - - TRBV30 CAWGIAVNNEQFF TGTGCCTGGGGAATAGCGGTTAACAATGAGCAGTTCTTC
14 TRBJ1-5 - - TRBV5-6 CASSLVSSNQPQHF TGTGCCAGCAGCTTGGTATCTAGCAATCAGCCCCAGCATTTT
15 TRBJ1-2 - - TRBV4-1 CASSQEGQIFYGYTF TGCGCCAGCAGCCAAGAAGGACAGATTTTCTATGGCTACACCTTC
14 TRBJ2-7 - - TRBV15 CATSRVRDKNEQYF TGTGCCACCAGCAGAGTCCGAGACAAGAACGAGCAGTACTTC
14 TRBJ2-7 - - TRBV11-1 CASSLTGPSYEQYF TGTGCCAGCAGCTTAACAGGGCCCTCCTACGAGCAGTACTTC
16 TRBJ2-1 - - TRBV4-1 CASSQDWRGHYNEQFF TGCGCCAGCAGCCAAGATTGGCGGGGGCACTACAATGAGCAGTTCTTC
16 TRBJ2-7 - TRBD1 TRBV5-4 CASSRGQGPPVGEQYF TGTGCCAGCAGCCGCGGACAGGGGCCTCCAGTGGGCGAGCAGTACTTC
15 TRBJ2-2 - - TRBV2 CASKWGQGDTGELFF TGTGCCAGCAAATGGGGGCAGGGCGACACCGGGGAGCTGTTTTTT
15 TRBJ1-4 - - TRBV6-1 CASSEGRSGLEKLFF TGTGCCAGCAGTGAAGGGCGGTCAGGGCTTGAAAAACTGTTTTTT
13 TRBJ2-1 - - TRBV5-6 CASSIDTYNEQFF TGTGCCAGCAGCATCGACACCTACAATGAGCAGTTCTTC
17 TRBJ2-2 - - TRBV7-6 CASSLVVGQSNTGELFF TGTGCCAGCAGCTTAGTTGTGGGGCAGTCGAACACCGGGGAGCTGTTTTTT
14 TRBJ1-2 - - TRBV19 CASNPTGANYGYTF TGTGCCAGTAATCCGACAGGAGCTAACTATGGCTACACCTTC
15 TRBJ1-1 once - TRBV5-4 CASSLFRTDNTEAFF TGTGCCAGCAGCTTGTTCCGGACAGACAACACTGAAGCTTTCTTT
14 TRBJ1-2 once - TRBV6-5 CASSSPRRPGGYTF TGTGCCAGCAGTAGTCCTCGCCGTCCGGGAGGCTACACCTTC
13 TRBJ1-2 few - TRBV6-1 CASSEGGGYGYTF TGTGCCAGCAGTGAAGGGGGGGGCTATGGCTACACCTTC
8 TRBJ1-1 - - TRBV5-8 CASHEAFF TGTGCCAGCCATGAAGCTTTCTTT
13 TRBJ1-2 few - TRBV13 CASSPRGDYGYTF TGTGCCAGCAGCCCCAGGGGAGACTATGGCTACACCTTC
15 TRBJ1-5 - - TRBV30 CAWSVGRRGGQPQHF TGTGCCTGGAGTGTTGGGAGAAGGGGAGGTCAGCCCCAGCATTTT
17 TRBJ2-5 - TRBD1 TRBV7-3 CASSLRRTGGPHETQYF TGTGCCAGCAGCTTAAGGAGGACAGGGGGGCCTCATGAGACCCAGTACTTC
12 TRBJ1-1 once - TRBV6-5 CASRDPGQEAFF TGTGCCAGCAGGGACCCCGGACAGGAAGCTTTCTTT
17 TRBJ2-2 once TRBD2 TRBV7-6 CASSLPSGGANTGELFF TGTGCCAGCAGCCTCCCTAGCGGGGGGGCGAACACCGGGGAGCTGTTTTTT
14 TRBJ1-1 - - TRBV7-9 CASSRAGANTEAFF TGTGCCAGCAGCCGCGCGGGAGCCAACACTGAAGCTTTCTTT
12 TRBJ1-5 - - TRBV27 CASSPQGQPQHF TGTGCCAGCAGCCCGCAGGGCCAGCCCCAGCATTTT
15 TRBJ1-2 - TRBD1 TRBV5-1 CASSLGTGIIYGYTF TGCGCCAGCAGCTTGGGGACAGGGATTATCTATGGCTACACCTTC
16 TRBJ1-1 once - TRBV3-1/TRBV3-2 CASSFTRGAMNTEAFF TGTGCCAGCAGCTTTACCCGGGGGGCGATGAACACTGAAGCTTTCTTT
14 TRBJ2-5 - TRBD1 TRBV9 CASSVEEAGGTQYF TGTGCCAGCAGCGTAGAAGAAGCAGGGGGGACCCAGTACTTC
13 TRBJ1-4 - TRBD1 TRBV28 CASSFDRDEKLFF TGTGCCAGCAGTTTCGACAGGGACGAAAAACTGTTTTTT
17 TRBJ2-2 - - TRBV5-6 CASNGEPGQPNTGELFF TGTGCCAGCAACGGGGAACCGGGACAACCGAACACCGGGGAGCTGTTTTTT
12 TRBJ2-5 - - TRBV7-3 CASSSNQETQYF TGTGCCAGCAGCTCCAACCAAGAGACCCAGTACTTC